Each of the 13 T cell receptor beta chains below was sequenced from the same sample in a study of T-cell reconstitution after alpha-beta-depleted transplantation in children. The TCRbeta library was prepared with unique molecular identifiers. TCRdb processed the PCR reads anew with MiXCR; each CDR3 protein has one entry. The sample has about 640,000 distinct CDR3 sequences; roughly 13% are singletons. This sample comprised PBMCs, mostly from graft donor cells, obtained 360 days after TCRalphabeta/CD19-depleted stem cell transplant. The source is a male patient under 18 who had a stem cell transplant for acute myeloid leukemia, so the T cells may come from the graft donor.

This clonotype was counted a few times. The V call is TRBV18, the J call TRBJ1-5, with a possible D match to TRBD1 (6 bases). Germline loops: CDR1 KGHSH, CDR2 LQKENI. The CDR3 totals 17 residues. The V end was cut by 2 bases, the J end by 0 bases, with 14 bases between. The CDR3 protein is CASSPGLGTYSNQPQHF. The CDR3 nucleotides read TGTGCCAGCTCACCAGGTCTGGGGACATATAGCAATCAGCCCCAGCATTTT.

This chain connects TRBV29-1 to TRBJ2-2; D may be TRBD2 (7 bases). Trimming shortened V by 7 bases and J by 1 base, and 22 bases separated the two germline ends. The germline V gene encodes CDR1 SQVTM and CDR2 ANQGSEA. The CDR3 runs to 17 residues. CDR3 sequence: CSAGWGGHPQNTGELFF. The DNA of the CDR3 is TGCAGCGCTGGGTGGGGGGGACACCCCCAGAACACCGGGGAGCTGTTTTTT.

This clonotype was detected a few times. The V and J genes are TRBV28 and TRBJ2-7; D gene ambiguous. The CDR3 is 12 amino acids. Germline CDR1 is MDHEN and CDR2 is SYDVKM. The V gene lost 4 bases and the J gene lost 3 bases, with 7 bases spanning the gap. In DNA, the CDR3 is TGTGCCAGCAGTTCAGTCAACTACGAGCAGTACTTC. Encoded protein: CASSSVNYEQYF.

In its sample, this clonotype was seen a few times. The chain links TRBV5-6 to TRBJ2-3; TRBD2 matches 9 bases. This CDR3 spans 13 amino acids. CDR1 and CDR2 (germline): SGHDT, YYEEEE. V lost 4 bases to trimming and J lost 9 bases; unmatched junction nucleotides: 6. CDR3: CASSTPSGMTQYF. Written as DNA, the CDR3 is TGTGCCAGCAGCACGCCTAGCGGGATGACGCAGTATTTT.

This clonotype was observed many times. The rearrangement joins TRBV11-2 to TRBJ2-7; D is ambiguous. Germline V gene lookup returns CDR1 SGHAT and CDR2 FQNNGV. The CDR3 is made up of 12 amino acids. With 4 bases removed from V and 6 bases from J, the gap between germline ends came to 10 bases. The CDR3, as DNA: TGTGCCAGCAGCTCCCGCCGGAGCGAGCAGTACTTC. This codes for CASSSRRSEQYF.

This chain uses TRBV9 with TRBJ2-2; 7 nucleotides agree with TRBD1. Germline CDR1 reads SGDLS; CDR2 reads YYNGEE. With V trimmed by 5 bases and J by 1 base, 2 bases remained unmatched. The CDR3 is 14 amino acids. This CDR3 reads CASRSGGNTGELFF. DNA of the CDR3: TGTGCCAGCAGATCAGGGGGGAACACCGGGGAGCTGTTTTTT.

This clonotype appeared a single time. CDR3 loop: CASSLTSGTINEQFF. CDR3 DNA: TGCGCCAGCAGCCTGACTAGCGGGACGATCAATGAGCAGTTCTTC. The gene calls are TRBV4-1 and TRBJ2-1; 11 nucleotides agree with TRBD2. CDR1 and CDR2 from the germline V gene are MGHRA and YSYEKL. Trimming removed 4 bases from V and 6 bases from J; junction bases left unmatched: 5. The CDR3 totals 15 residues.

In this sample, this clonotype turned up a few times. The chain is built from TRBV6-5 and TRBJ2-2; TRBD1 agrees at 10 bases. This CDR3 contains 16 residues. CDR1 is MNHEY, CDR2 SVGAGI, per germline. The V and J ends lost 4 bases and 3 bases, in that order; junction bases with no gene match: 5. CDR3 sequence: CASSSGQGTYTGELFF. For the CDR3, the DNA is TGTGCCAGCAGTTCGGGACAGGGGACCTACACCGGGGAGCTGTTTTTT.

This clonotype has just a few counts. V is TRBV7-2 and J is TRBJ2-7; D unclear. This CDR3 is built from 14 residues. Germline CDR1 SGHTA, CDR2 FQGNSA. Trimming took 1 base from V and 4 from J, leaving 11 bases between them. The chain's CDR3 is CASSLEHGQYEQYF. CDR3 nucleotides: TGTGCCAGCAGCTTAGAGCACGGCCAATACGAGCAGTACTTC.

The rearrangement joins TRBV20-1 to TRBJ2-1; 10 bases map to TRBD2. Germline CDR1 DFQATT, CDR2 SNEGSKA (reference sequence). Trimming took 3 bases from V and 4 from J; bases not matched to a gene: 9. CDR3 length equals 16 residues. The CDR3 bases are TGCAGTGCTAGGGATCTAGCGGGAGTCCTGTACAATGAGCAGTTCTTC. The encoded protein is CSARDLAGVLYNEQFF.

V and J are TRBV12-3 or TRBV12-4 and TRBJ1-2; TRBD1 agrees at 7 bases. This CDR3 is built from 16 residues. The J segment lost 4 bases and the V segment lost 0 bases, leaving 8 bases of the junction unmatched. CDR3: CASSLAGQKLFYGYTF. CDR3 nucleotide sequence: TGTGCCAGCAGTTTAGCGGGACAGAAGCTATTCTATGGCTACACCTTC.

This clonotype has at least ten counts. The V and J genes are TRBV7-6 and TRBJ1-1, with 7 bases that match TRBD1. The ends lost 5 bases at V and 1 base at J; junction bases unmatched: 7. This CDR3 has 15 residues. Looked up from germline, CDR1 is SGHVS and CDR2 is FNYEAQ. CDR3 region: CASSPSRTGNTEAFF. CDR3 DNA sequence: TGTGCCAGCAGCCCGTCACGGACAGGGAACACTGAAGCTTTCTTT.

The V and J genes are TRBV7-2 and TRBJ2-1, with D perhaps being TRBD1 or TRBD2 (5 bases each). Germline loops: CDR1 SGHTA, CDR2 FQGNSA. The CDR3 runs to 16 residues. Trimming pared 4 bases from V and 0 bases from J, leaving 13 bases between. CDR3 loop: CASSSTGTTSYNEQFF. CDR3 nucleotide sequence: TGTGCCAGCAGCTCAACCGGGACCACCTCCTACAATGAGCAGTTCTTC.